This T cell receptor beta chain was documented in a study of cytomegalovirus exposure and HLA in healthy donors (dated by TCRdb to the late 2010s). Concerning the study at large: The 650 to 800 repertoires of the first cohort and the roughly 120 validation repertoires were produced on the same platform, according to a later analysis. The study was designed to test whether signatures of past pathogen exposure could be identified by cataloging public T cell receptors. Along with the roughly 700-subject first cohort, a separate validation cohort of over 90 different subjects was used. To predict cytomegalovirus infection status, the study brought together high-throughput TCR immunosequencing, statistical association of individual TCRs with disease status, and machine learning.

The donors belonged to the validation cohort of about 110 subjects, which was separate from the 666-subject first cohort. Library preparation employed the immunoSEQ multiplex PCR assay. Under the source paper's analysis protocol: A statistical classification framework was developed to diagnose cytomegalovirus status using the catalog of TCR beta chain sequences. The table was pulled from immuneACCESS by TCRdb, which kept in-frame rearrangements only. Such tables lose some clones; where checked, under half of the loss comes from unresolved V genes, and the rest has no known cause. V and J calls plus clone size are reproduced from that table; the DNA served to infer D and trimming. The sample profile shows 200,000 or so clones; around nine tenths of them were found once. The top ten clonotypes cover about 2% of the sample. On this clone: Its antigen has not been determined. Base qualities are not provided; no much larger clone lies one nucleotide away.

Summary of the overall study and its limitations: A later analysis lacked HLA typing for the validation cohort, so it scored co-occurrence in that cohort across all 120 or so repertoires. The classifier was reported to diagnose cytomegalovirus status with high specificity and sensitivity in both the original cohort and the validation cohort. A later analysis found that TCRs clustered in the first cohort also tended to co-occur in the 130 or so validation repertoires, with more than 90% of cluster scores above 0. According to the authors, the approach could potentially be generalized to other disease states and immunological phenotypes. In vitro tests confirmed that three of the cytomegalovirus-associated TCR beta chains recognize cytomegalovirus antigens. The study listed approximately 160 TCR beta chains as associated with cytomegalovirus. Most TCR sequences were seen in very few donors, while some public TCRs were found in many individuals.

From a lookup of the germline V gene, CDR1 and CDR2 are SGDLS and YYNGEE. The CDR3 numbers 18 residues from cysteine through phenylalanine. The CDR3 DNA has 54 bases and is translated from base 1. V and J are truncated by 0 bases and 0 bases respectively, leaving an intervening sequence of 19 bases. In this chain, TRBV9 is recombined with TRBJ2-7; a weak D assignment points to TRBD2 (6 bases agree). This receptor was identified in a woman under 30 in good health and CMV-seropositive. Sequenced material: PBMCs. Here the CDR3 is given as CASSVAPSGETFSYEQYF. The bases read TGTGCCAGCAGCGTAGCTCCGTCGGGGGAGACTTTCTCCTACGAGCAGTACTTC. The CDR3, completed at both ends by the reference TRBV9 and TRBJ2-7 genes, gives the full variable domain DSGVTQTPKHLITATGQRVTLRCSPRSGDLSVYWYQQSLDQGLQFLIQYYNGEERAKGNILERFSAQQFPDLHSELNLSSLELGDSALYFCASSVAPSGETFSYEQYFGPGTRLTVT.